This T cell receptor (beta chain) came from a study of cytotoxic CD8 clonotypes in ibrutinib-treated CLL. The wider study: Responses: roughly 24 partial, 2 complete; after median roughly 5.5 years, around 14 stayed remitted, some 12 progressed. Averaging across samples gave about 230,000 productive templates and approximately 87,000 productive rearrangements. Findings of the study overall: Whereas clonality rose at ibrutinib response, it declined toward baseline at progression. For progressing versus sustained-remission patients, sampling times were not the same.

The germline V gene encodes CDR1 SQVTM and CDR2 ANQGSEA. Trimming shortened V by 4 bases and J by 8 bases, and 26 bases separated the two germline ends. The CDR3 consists of 17 residues. As concerns this clone: The antigen remains unidentified.

The assay was immunoSEQ multiplex PCR, and TCRdb's table has in-frame clones only and misses some. The sample has roughly 190,000 clones; about 72% are singletons. This TCR came from a human donor with chronic lymphocytic leukemia. The sample was PBMCs, taken after 24 months of ibrutinib treatment. The chain has TRBV29-1 and TRBJ1-4; tentatively, D is TRBD1 (5 bases). The CDR3 DNA follows: TGCAGCGTTGGCGATGAAGGGCCTGTGCGGGGCCAGGAAAAACTGTTTTTT. Its protein is CSVGDEGPVRGQEKLFF.